This T cell receptor (beta chain) is from a study of blood T cells in healthy people across ages. With each sample, at least 5 micrograms of total RNA were extracted. The study's findings and limits: Naive and antigen-experienced cells could not be conclusively compared, given unsorted PBMCs. Whereas aged donors had fewer naive CD4+ cells, long-lived donors had more of them and higher diversity.

V was pared by 2 bases and J by 5 bases, with 13 bases between. Germline V gene lookup returns CDR1 MNHEY and CDR2 SMNVEV (reference sequence). There are 15 residues in the CDR3. On this clonotype: The target antigen is unknown.

The second PCR ran roughly 6 to 11 cycles with a sample-barcoded 5' primer and J-beta primers. TCRdb called the 5' RACE reads again in MiXCR, with one record for every CDR3 protein. Of about 1.8 million distinct CDR3 sequences listed, around half are singletons. The chain joins TRBV27 to TRBJ2-1; D remains ambiguous. The sample taken for sequencing was blood. The receptor was derived from a woman aged 40 to 50 in good health. CDR3 bases: TGTGCCAGCAGTTTAGCACCTTTTTTACACAATGAGCAGTTCTTC. Amino acids: CASSLAPFLHNEQFF.